Listed here are 12 T cell receptor beta chains from one sample, sequenced in a study of cytomegalovirus exposure and HLA in healthy donors. Both 60 Vbeta primers and 13 Jbeta primers went into the PCR. Sequencing used immunoSEQ multiplex PCR; TCRdb keeps in-frame clones, though not all of them. The sample records approximately 190,000 clones, roughly 90% being singletons. Sequenced material: PBMCs. All receptors come from a boy aged 2-15 years in good health and CMV-seronegative.

V and J are TRBV29-1 and TRBJ2-7; 9 bases align to TRBD1. Trimming took 6 bases from V and 6 from J; bases not matched to a gene: 6. This CDR3 has 12 amino acids. Per germline, CDR1 SQVTM and CDR2 ANQGSEA. The CDR3 reads CSVGQGRSEQYF. In DNA form, the CDR3 reads TGCAGCGTCGGACAGGGGAGGAGCGAGCAGTACTTC.

Points on this clone: This sample includes further DNA sequences coding for the same CDR3. The chain couples TRBV9 to TRBJ2-7; maybe TRBD2 (6 bases). The CDR3 is 14 amino acids. V lost 0 bases to trimming and J lost 3 bases, with 10 bases between them. Germline CDR1 SGDLS, CDR2 YYNGEE. In nucleotides, the CDR3 is TGTGCCAGCAGCGTAGACGGGAGTAGCTACGAGCAGTACTTC. It encodes CASSVDGSSYEQYF.

V gene TRBV5-1 combines with J gene TRBJ1-5; no definite D call. Between the trimmed V and J ends, which lost 4 bases and 3 bases, there was a span of 14 bases. The CDR3 loop spans 15 amino acids. Germline-derived CDR1 and CDR2 are SGHRS and YFSETQ. The CDR3 reads CASSPAGGYNQPQHF. The CDR3 nucleotides are TGCGCCAGCAGCCCGGCAGGCGGGTACAATCAGCCCCAGCATTTT.

The chain combines TRBV7-9 with TRBJ2-3; D is ambiguous. V lost 5 bases to trimming and J lost 3 bases, with 15 bases between them. The CDR3 length is 15 residues. Germline V lookup: CDR1 SEHNR, CDR2 FQNEAQ (reference sequence). CDR3: CASSHFSDRTDTQYF. Here the CDR3 DNA reads TGTGCCAGCAGCCACTTCAGCGACCGTACAGATACGCAGTATTTT.

The chain couples TRBV28 to TRBJ1-5, with D perhaps matching TRBD1 (5 bases). Trimming shortened V by 3 bases and J by 2 bases, and 14 bases separated the two germline ends. Looked up from germline, CDR1 is MDHEN and CDR2 is SYDVKM. The CDR3 extends over 16 amino acids. The CDR3 nucleotides are TGTGCCAGCAGTTTTCGGGCAGGGAGGCGCAATCAGCCCCAGCATTTT. Encoded protein: CASSFRAGRRNQPQHF.

V usage is TRBV5-1 and J usage is TRBJ2-1, with D possibly matching TRBD1 (5 bases). CDR3 size: 11 residues. Trimming took 3 bases from V and 12 from J, leaving 10 bases between them. The germline V gene encodes CDR1 SGHRS and CDR2 YFSETQ. In DNA form, the CDR3 reads TGCGCCAGCAGCTGGGGCCACGGGCAGTTCTTC. This sequence encodes CASSWGHGQFF.

As regards this clone: Other DNA sequences from this sample encode an identical CDR3 as well. The chain employs TRBV7-9 and TRBJ2-1; TRBD2 matches 14 bases. Trimming cost V 8 bases and J 5 bases; bases outside gene matches: 2. Germline V gene lookup returns CDR1 SEHNR and CDR2 FQNEAQ (reference sequence). The CDR3 spans 14 residues. DNA for the CDR3: TGTGCCAGCCGACTAGCGGGGGGGCACAATGAGCAGTTCTTC. This gives the protein CASRLAGGHNEQFF. The complete variable domain, with remaining parts taken from reference TRBV7-9 and TRBJ2-1, reads DTGVSQNPRHKITKRGQNVTFRCDPISEHNRLYWYRQTLGQGPEFLTYFQNEAQLEKSRLLSDRFSAERPKGSFSTLEIQRTEQGDSAMYLCASRLAGGHNEQFFGPGTRLTVL.

The chain employs TRBV25-1 and TRBJ2-7, with D tentatively TRBD2 (6 bases). Trimming pared 4 bases from V and 0 bases from J, leaving 16 bases between. The V gene's germline CDR1 is MGHDK and CDR2 SYGVNS. This CDR3 has 16 residues. The CDR3 loop reads CASSVNAGGNSYEQYF. Written as DNA, the CDR3 is TGTGCCAGCAGTGTCAACGCTGGAGGGAACTCCTACGAGCAGTACTTC.

The rearrangement uses TRBV10-3 and TRBJ1-2; D gene uncertain. The CDR3 covers 15 residues. Trimming took 4 bases from V and 8 from J, leaving 20 bases between them. Germline-derived CDR1 and CDR2 are ENHRY and SYGVKD. CDR3 residues: CAISVSTGPRGGYTF. As DNA, the CDR3 is TGTGCCATCAGTGTGTCCACCGGCCCCCGAGGCGGCTACACCTTC.

The V gene is TRBV28, the J gene TRBJ2-7; 10 bases agree with TRBD2. The germline V gene encodes CDR1 MDHEN and CDR2 SYDVKM. Germline trimming cut 6 bases from V and 4 bases from J; bases unmatched to any gene: 9. The CDR3 is 15 amino acids. Here the CDR3 reads CASRVSSGSTYEQYF. CDR3 coding DNA: TGTGCCAGCAGGGTATCTAGCGGGAGCACGTACGAGCAGTACTTC.

The chain uses TRBV6-1 and TRBJ1-5, with TRBD1 identical over 9 bases. The CDR3 is 15 amino acids. The V gene end was trimmed by 6 bases and the J gene end by 5 bases; junction bases not matched to a gene: 8. Germline CDR1 reads MNHNS; CDR2 reads SASEGT. The CDR3 region is CASSATGGADQPQHF. CDR3 coding DNA: TGTGCCAGCAGCGCCACAGGGGGCGCGGATCAGCCCCAGCATTTT.

The chain couples TRBV28 to TRBJ2-1, with TRBD2 identical over 12 bases. The CDR3 consists of 16 residues. The ends lost 3 bases at V and 7 bases at J; junction bases unmatched: 7. Germline values: CDR1 MDHEN, CDR2 SYDVKM. The CDR3: CASSFLRTSGINEQFF. CDR3 nucleotide sequence: TGTGCCAGCAGTTTCCTGAGGACTAGCGGGATTAATGAGCAGTTCTTC.